This T cell receptor beta chain was documented in a study of T-cell reconstitution after alpha-beta-depleted transplantation in children. The library targeted TCRbeta and was prepared with unique molecular identifiers. Each CDR3 protein is one row after TCRdb ran MiXCR on the PCR reads. The sample shows under 750,000 distinct CDR3 sequences, about 21% of them seen only once. The CDR3 runs 15 residues. CDR1 and CDR2 (germline): DFQATT, SNEGSKA (reference sequence). This clonotype was counted once. Germline and junction disagree at one end, which may indicate a read error. This sequence joins TRBV20-1 and TRBJ2-2; 10 nucleotides align to TRBD2. The receptor was isolated from a boy younger than two who had a stem cell transplant for acute myeloid leukemia, so the T cells may come from the graft donor. The sample consisted of PBMCs, mostly from graft donor cells, taken 360 days after TCRalphabeta/CD19-depleted stem cell transplant. The CDR3 bases are TGCAGTGCTGGTACTAGCGGGGATAGTACCGGGGAGCTGTATTTT. It is translated as CSAGTSGDSTGELYF.